Listed here is a single T cell receptor (beta chain). Germline V gene data show CDR1 as SGHTA and CDR2 as FQGTGA. V lost 4 bases and J lost 5; bases outside the gene matches: 2. The CDR3 covers 14 residues. This sample was included in a study of shared clonotypes between healthy human individuals. Sorted-subset replicate PCR reactions were performed with approximately 200 ng DNA, corresponding to tens of thousands of T cell genomes. Source study methods: ImmunoSEQ junction-only sequences lacked quality scores, so their filtering differed. This table comes from immunoSEQ multiplex PCR, and its TCRdb copy is limited to in-frame clones, with some not included. For V, J and clone size, that table is used; D and trimming come from the DNA. The table records a few million clones, 80% to 95% of them present only once. Investigators divided CD4+ cells into CD45RA+ naive and CD45RA-negative memory subsets.

Sequenced material: naive CD4+ T cells from PBMCs. The subset here: CD45RA+ positively selected. The receptor's source is a man aged 18 to 35 in good health. Some clones in this sample may be carry-over from other donors' samples. The chain uses TRBV7-3 and TRBJ1-4, with 9 bases that match TRBD1. In DNA form, the CDR3 reads TGTGCCAGCAGCTGGGACAGGGTGAATGAAAAACTGTTTTTT. Translated, it gives CASSWDRVNEKLFF.